The 24 T cell receptor beta chains reported below all come from one sample, sequenced in a study of post-analysis software for immune sequencing data. Overall study results and limits: TRBV segments more frequent in patients than in controls numbered several and included TRBV5-6, TRBV5-1 and TRBV20-1.

Incorporated into the TCR beta cDNA libraries were unique molecular identifiers, which served to reduce PCR and sequencing biases. One entry per CDR3 protein results from TCRdb running MiXCR on the PCR reads. Altogether about 770,000 distinct CDR3 sequences are present, roughly 46% being singletons, with the ten largest covering 4.9%. Their specific antigens are unknown. The sequencing sample was made of blood. The receptors here all came from a girl between 10 and 17 years old with multiple sclerosis.

The V gene is TRBV4-1, the J gene TRBJ2-1; D ambiguous. This CDR3 has 15 residues. Germline V gene data show CDR1 as MGHRA and CDR2 as YSYEKL. Trimming shortened V by 0 bases and J by 0 bases, and 6 bases separated the two germline ends. CDR3 DNA: TGCGCCAGCAGCCAAGATAAATTCTCCTACAATGAGCAGTTCTTC. Encoded protein: CASSQDKFSYNEQFF.

The gene calls are TRBV4-1 and TRBJ1-2, with D perhaps TRBD1 (6 bases). There are 16 residues in the CDR3. Germline assignment: CDR1 MGHRA and CDR2 YSYEKL. The germline V and J ends were trimmed by 0 bases and 6 bases, with 17 bases remaining between them. CDR3 coding DNA: TGCGCCAGCAGCCAAGATCGGGATGTGGGACACAATGGCTACACCTTC. Translating gives CASSQDRDVGHNGYTF.

The V call is TRBV7-8, the J call TRBJ2-1; 8 nucleotides align to TRBD2. V was clipped by 5 bases and J by 0 bases; unmatched bases: 9. CDR3 length: 17 residues. Per the germline V gene, CDR1 is SGHVS and CDR2 is FQNEAQ. CDR3 nucleotide sequence: TGTGCCAGCAGCGCAAGCGGGGGCCGGAGCTCCTACAATGAGCAGTTCTTC. Amino acids: CASSASGGRSSYNEQFF.

The gene calls are TRBV20-1 and TRBJ2-1; D possibly corresponds to TRBD2 (6 bases). V was trimmed by 3 bases and J by 0 bases, leaving 15 bases between them. CDR1 is DFQATT, CDR2 SNEGSKA, per germline (reference sequence). The CDR3 covers 16 residues. This CDR3 is CSARDYIESSYNEQFF. DNA of the CDR3: TGCAGTGCTAGGGACTATATAGAAAGCTCCTACAATGAGCAGTTCTTC.

The CDR3 here is CSAGDDPTSTDTQYF. CDR3 in DNA: TGCAGCGCAGGGGACGATCCTACTAGCACAGATACGCAGTATTTT. The rearrangement links TRBV29-1 to TRBJ2-3; the D gene is possibly TRBD1 (6 bases). The CDR3 runs 15 residues. The germline V and J ends were trimmed by 7 bases and 0 bases, with 17 bases remaining between them. Germline CDR1 reads SQVTM; CDR2 reads ANQGSEA.

This clonotype was recorded a few times. The chain combines TRBV29-1 with TRBJ2-3; 12 positions agree with TRBD2. The CDR3 has 14 residues. The germline gives CDR1 SQVTM, CDR2 ANQGSEA. V shed 7 bases, J shed 4 bases, and the junction held 6 bases outside the gene matches. This CDR3 is CSAVTSGGADTQYF. For the CDR3, the DNA is TGCAGCGCCGTGACTAGCGGGGGCGCAGATACGCAGTATTTT.

The count of this clonotype is one. The chain employs TRBV20-1 and TRBJ2-3; 7 bases agree with TRBD2. Trimming at V came to 3 bases and at J to 14 bases, leaving 23 bases not matched to a gene. There are 16 residues in the CDR3. Germline lookup yields CDR1 DFQATT and CDR2 SNEGSKA (reference sequence). The CDR3 region is CSARGGDLSATPTGYF. The CDR3 region has the DNA TGCAGTGCTAGGGGGGGGGATTTGAGCGCTACGCCTACGGGGTATTTT.

The V and J genes are TRBV6-6 and TRBJ1-4; D possibly corresponds to TRBD1 (6 bases). The CDR3 has 16 residues. V was shortened by 6 bases and J by 1 base, with 15 bases between the two germline ends. Looked up from germline, CDR1 is MNHNY and CDR2 is SVGAGI (reference sequence). CDR3 nucleotide sequence: TGTGCCAGCAGGGACACAGGGTCCGGAACTAATGAAAAACTGTTTTTT. It encodes CASRDTGSGTNEKLFF.

Turning to this clonotype: A read error is likely, as this CDR3 ends without the conserved phenylalanine or tryptophan. The chain carries TRBV5-1 and TRBJ2-7, with TRBD1 matching 7 bases. J was trimmed by 3 bases and V by 4 bases; bases with no gene match: 7. The CDR3 loop spans 14 amino acids. The germline V gene encodes CDR1 SGHRS and CDR2 YFSETQ. CDR3 region: CASSVRQGFYEQYL. In nucleotides, the CDR3 is TGCGCCAGCAGCGTCCGACAGGGATTCTACGAGCAGTACTTA.

This clonotype occurred a few times. The chain links TRBV25-1 to TRBJ2-5; D call uncertain. The CDR3 is 14 residues long. Trimming removed 0 bases at V and 3 bases at J, with 8 bases between. Per the germline V gene, CDR1 is MGHDK and CDR2 is SYGVNS. The CDR3 region is CASSEYSVEETQYF. In nucleotides, the CDR3 is TGTGCCAGCAGTGAATATTCGGTCGAAGAGACCCAGTACTTC.

This sequence joins TRBV5-6 and TRBJ2-5, with TRBD2 matching over 11 bases. Germline V lookup: CDR1 SGHDT, CDR2 YYEEEE. With V trimmed by 4 bases and J by 5 bases, 7 bases remained unmatched. The CDR3 is 15 amino acids. CDR3 region: CASSRTVAGGETQYF. The CDR3 DNA reads as TGTGCCAGCAGCCGCACGGTAGCGGGAGGGGAGACCCAGTACTTC.

The chain recombines TRBV29-1 with TRBJ2-3; TRBD2 might be the D (5 bases). The V gene's germline CDR1 is SQVTM and CDR2 ANQGSEA. This CDR3 region has 13 residues. With 7 bases removed from V and 0 bases from J, the gap between germline ends came to 11 bases. CDR3 in DNA: TGCAGCGGTCGACGGGAAAGCACAGATACGCAGTATTTT. Its protein is CSGRRESTDTQYF.

The chain uses TRBV4-3 and TRBJ2-7; 11 nucleotides agree with TRBD2. Germline trimming cut 3 bases from V and 0 bases from J; bases unmatched to any gene: 7. Germline loops: CDR1 LGHNA, CDR2 YSLEER. The CDR3 is 17 residues long. The CDR3 DNA sequence: TGCGCCAGCAGCCAGACCATTAGCGGGAGGGACTCCTACGAGCAGTACTTC. Residues: CASSQTISGRDSYEQYF.

The chain employs TRBV20-1 and TRBJ2-7; D is ambiguous. This CDR3 is built from 15 residues. Germline V gene lookup returns CDR1 DFQATT and CDR2 SNEGSKA (reference sequence). Trimming took 3 bases from V and 3 from J, leaving 18 bases between them. The CDR3 region has the DNA TGCAGTGCTAGTCCCCAATCTGCCCCCCACTACGAGCAGTACTTC. Its translation is CSASPQSAPHYEQYF.

The chain couples TRBV6-5 to TRBJ2-1, with 9 bases aligning to TRBD2. This CDR3 is 15 amino acids long. Germline assignment: CDR1 MNHEY and CDR2 SVGAGI. Unmatched junction bases numbered 3, after V lost 0 bases and J lost 6 bases. As DNA, the CDR3 is TGTGCCAGCAGTTACTCGGCGGGAGGGTCCAATGAGCAGTTCTTC. Translation gives CASSYSAGGSNEQFF.

This clonotype was detected a few times. This rearrangement joins TRBV11-2 to TRBJ2-1; TRBD2 matches at 10 bases. The CDR3 has 15 residues. The V gene's germline CDR1 is SGHAT and CDR2 FQNNGV. J gave up 8 bases and V 5 bases, and 9 bases lay outside the gene matches. CDR3 nucleotides: TGTGCCAGCAGCCCCTTAGCGGGAGGAACAGATGAGCAGTTCTTC. Translating gives CASSPLAGGTDEQFF.

The rearrangement joins TRBV7-6 to TRBJ2-5; 9 positions match TRBD2. The last part of the DNA fits TRBJ2-7 better; the J call may be wrong. This CDR3 is built from 17 residues. Germline V gene sequence: CDR1 SGHVS, CDR2 FNYEAQ. The CDR3 sequence is CASSFGARASGIHEQYF. The CDR3, as DNA: TGTGCCAGCAGCTTTGGAGCGAGGGCTAGCGGGATCCACGAGCAGTACTTC.

This clonotype was seen more than once but under ten times. V gene TRBV29-1 combines with J gene TRBJ2-7, with a tentative D call TRBD1 (6 bases). Trimming stripped 6 bases from V and 2 bases from J, with 23 bases between. Germline values: CDR1 SQVTM, CDR2 ANQGSEA. The CDR3 sequence is 16 residues long. CDR3: CSVYAEGQKAPYEQYF. For the CDR3, the DNA is TGCAGCGTCTACGCCGAGGGACAAAAGGCTCCCTACGAGCAGTACTTC.

The gene calls are TRBV12-3 or TRBV12-4 and TRBJ2-5, with 10 positions matching TRBD1. The CDR3 is 17 residues long. The V and J ends lost 4 bases and 1 base, in that order; junction bases with no gene match: 9. The CDR3 reads CASSSWGGDRGQETQYF. CDR3 nucleotide sequence: TGTGCCAGCAGTTCCTGGGGCGGGGACAGGGGCCAAGAGACCCAGTACTTC.

The chain links TRBV12-3 or TRBV12-4 to TRBJ1-2; a possible D gene is TRBD1 (5 bases). The CDR3 covers 12 residues. Trimming pared 8 bases from V and 5 bases from J, leaving 12 bases between. CDR3 in DNA: TGTGCCAGCGGTGGGAAGGGGTATGGCTACACCTTC. As protein: CASGGKGYGYTF.

This chain links TRBV10-3 with TRBJ2-5, with D perhaps matching TRBD1 (6 bases). Germline V gene lookup returns CDR1 ENHRY and CDR2 SYGVKD. This CDR3 region has 16 residues. V was cut by 0 bases and J by 2 bases, with 13 bases left in between. For the CDR3, the DNA is TGTGCCATCAGTGAGTCGTCCCTAGGGGGACAAGAGACCCAGTACTTC. It translates to CAISESSLGGQETQYF.

The chain carries TRBV12-3 or TRBV12-4 and TRBJ1-2; tentatively, D is TRBD1 (5 bases). The CDR3 spans 14 residues. V dropped 5 bases and J dropped 6 bases, with 16 bases sitting between them. Here the CDR3 DNA reads TGTGCCAGCAGTCCGAGTGGGGGAAGAAATGGCTACACCTTC. Translating gives CASSPSGGRNGYTF.

The chain couples TRBV5-1 to TRBJ2-1; no clear D gene. V lost 6 bases and J 3 bases, leaving 16 bases between the germline ends. The germline gives CDR1 SGHRS, CDR2 YFSETQ. This CDR3 spans 15 amino acids. CDR3 protein: CASTLRRSNYNEQFF. In DNA form, the CDR3 reads TGCGCCAGCACCCTTCGCAGGAGTAACTACAATGAGCAGTTCTTC.

The V call is TRBV29-1, the J call TRBJ2-7; D perhaps matches TRBD2 (5 bases). The CDR3 contains 8 residues. Trimming removed 4 bases at V and 11 bases at J, with 6 bases between. CDR1 is SQVTM and CDR2 is ANQGSEA in the germline V gene. Here the CDR3 DNA reads TGCAGCGTTGCGGGGAAGTACTTC. Its protein product is CSVAGKYF.